The 2 T cell receptor beta chains listed next were all sequenced from one sample in a study of chemoradiotherapy in HPV16-positive cancers. The assay was immunoSEQ multiplex PCR, and TCRdb's table has in-frame clones only and misses some. The data show 14,000 or so clones, 65% to 75% seen once. Collection of the sample occurred from a patient who underwent chemoradiotherapy. These receptors all come from a human donor with HPV-associated anogenital cancer.

The chain couples TRBV5-6 to TRBJ1-2, with D possibly being TRBD1 (5 bases). From germline, CDR1 is SGHDT and CDR2 YYEEEE. CDR3 length equals 13 residues. V was pared by 1 base and J by 4 bases, with 8 bases between. In nucleotides, the CDR3 is TGTGCCAGCAGCTTGATTGGGGGCTATGGCTACACCTTC. It translates to CASSLIGGYGYTF.

CDR3 residues: CASSPRGTDEQYF. The CDR3 DNA sequence: TGTGCCAGCTCACCTAGGGGTACGGACGAGCAGTACTTC. The rearrangement uses TRBV18 and TRBJ2-7, with TRBD1 as a possible D gene (5 bases). The germline V and J ends were trimmed by 3 bases and 5 bases, with 11 bases remaining between them. The length of the CDR3 is 13 residues. Germline V gene data show CDR1 as KGHSH and CDR2 as LQKENI.